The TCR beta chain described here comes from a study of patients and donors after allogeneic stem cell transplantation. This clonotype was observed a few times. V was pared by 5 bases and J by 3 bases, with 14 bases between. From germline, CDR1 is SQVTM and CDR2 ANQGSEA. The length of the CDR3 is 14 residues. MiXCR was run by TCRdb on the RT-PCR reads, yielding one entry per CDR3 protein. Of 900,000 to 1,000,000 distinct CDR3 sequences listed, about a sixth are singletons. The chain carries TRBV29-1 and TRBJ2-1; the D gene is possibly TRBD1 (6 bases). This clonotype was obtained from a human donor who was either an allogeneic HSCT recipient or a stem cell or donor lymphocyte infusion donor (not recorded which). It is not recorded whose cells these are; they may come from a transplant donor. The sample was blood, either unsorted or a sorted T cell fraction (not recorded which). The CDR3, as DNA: TGCAGCGTTTTACAGGACAGCAACTACAATGAGCAGTTCTTC. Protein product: CSVLQDSNYNEQFF.